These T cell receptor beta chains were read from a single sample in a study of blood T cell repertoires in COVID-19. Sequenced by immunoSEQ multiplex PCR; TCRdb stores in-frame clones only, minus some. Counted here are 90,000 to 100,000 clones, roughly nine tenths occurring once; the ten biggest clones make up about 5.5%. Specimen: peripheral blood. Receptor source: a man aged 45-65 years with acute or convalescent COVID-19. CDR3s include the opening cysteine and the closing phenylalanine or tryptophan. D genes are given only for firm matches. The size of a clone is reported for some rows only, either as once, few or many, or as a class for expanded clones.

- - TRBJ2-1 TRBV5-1 CASSWQGNEQFF TGCGCCAGCAGCTGGCAGGGCAATGAGCAGTTCTTC
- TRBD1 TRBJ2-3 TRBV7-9 CASSLTGGTSTDTQYF TGTGCCAGCAGCCTAACAGGGGGAACTAGCACAGATACGCAGTATTTT
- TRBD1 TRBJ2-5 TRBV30 CAQAPGQEKETQYF TGTGCCCAGGCACCGGGACAGGAGAAAGAGACCCAGTACTTC
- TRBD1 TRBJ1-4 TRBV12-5 CASGKGQGINEKLFF TGTGCTAGTGGTAAGGGACAGGGGATAAATGAAAAACTGTTTTTT
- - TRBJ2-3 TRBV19 CASSISTTGTDTQYF TGTGCCAGTAGTATATCGACAACCGGCACAGATACGCAGTATTTT
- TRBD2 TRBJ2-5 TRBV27 CASSSSLGLAEETQYF TGTGCCAGCAGTTCCTCTTTGGGACTAGCGGAAGAGACCCAGTACTTC
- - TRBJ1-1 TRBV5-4 CASSLASGELNTEAFF TGTGCCAGCAGCTTGGCCTCGGGAGAATTGAACACTGAAGCTTTCTTT
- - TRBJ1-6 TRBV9 CASSPVGIHNSPLHF TGTGCCAGCAGCCCCGTCGGGATCCATAATTCACCCCTCCACTTT
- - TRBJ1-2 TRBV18 CASSPQGVPNYGYTF TGTGCCAGCTCACCGCAAGGAGTCCCTAACTATGGCTACACCTTC
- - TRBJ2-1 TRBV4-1 CASSQGRGSPRSNEQFF TGCGCCAGCAGCCAAGGTAGAGGCAGCCCGAGGAGCAATGAGCAGTTCTTC
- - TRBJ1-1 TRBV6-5 CASLIKTEAFF TGTGCCAGCCTTATAAAAACTGAAGCTTTCTTT
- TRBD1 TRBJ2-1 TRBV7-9 CASSLDTGGYEQFF TGTGCCAGCAGCTTAGATACAGGGGGCTATGAGCAGTTCTTC
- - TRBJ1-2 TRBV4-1 CASSQDSRGRDYGYTF TGCGCCAGCAGCCAAGATTCTAGGGGCAGGGATTATGGCTACACCTTC
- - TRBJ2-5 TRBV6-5 CASSLGASGTQYF TGTGCCAGCAGCTTAGGGGCGTCGGGGACCCAGTACTTC
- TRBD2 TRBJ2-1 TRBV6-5 CASSYLTGGPREQFF TGTGCCAGCAGTTATTTGACGGGAGGGCCCCGGGAGCAGTTCTTC
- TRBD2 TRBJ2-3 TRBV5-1 CASSAGTSGVSTDTQYF TGCGCCAGCAGCGCCGGGACTAGCGGGGTTAGCACAGATACGCAGTATTTT
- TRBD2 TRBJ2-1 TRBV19 CASSPEAGRYNEQFF TGTGCCAGTAGTCCGGAAGCGGGACGCTACAATGAGCAGTTCTTC
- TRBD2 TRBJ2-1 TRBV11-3 CASSLAGGRGFREQFF TGTGCCAGCAGCTTAGCTGGCGGGAGGGGGTTCCGTGAGCAGTTCTTC
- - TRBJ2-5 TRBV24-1 CATSDSLQGRQTQYF TGTGCCACCAGTGATTCCCTACAGGGTAGACAGACCCAGTACTTC
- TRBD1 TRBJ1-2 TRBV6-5 CASSYLAGTGLYGYTF TGTGCCAGCAGTTACCTTGCCGGGACAGGACTTTATGGCTACACCTTC
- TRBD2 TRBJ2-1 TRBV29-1 CSADGPSGNEQFF TGCAGCGCCGACGGACCTAGCGGCAATGAGCAGTTCTTC
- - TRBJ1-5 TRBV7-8 CASSRDFAGSSNQPQHF TGTGCCAGCAGCCGCGATTTCGCAGGGTCGAGCAATCAGCCCCAGCATTTT
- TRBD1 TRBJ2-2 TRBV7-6 CASSLRAPGQRNTGELFF TGTGCCAGCAGCTTAAGGGCCCCGGGACAGAGGAACACCGGGGAGCTGTTTTTT
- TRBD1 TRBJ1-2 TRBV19 CASRPGTGDNYGYTF TGTGCCAGTAGACCCGGGACAGGAGACAACTATGGCTACACCTTC
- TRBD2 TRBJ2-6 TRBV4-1 CASNKMTSGDSGANVLTF TGCGCCAGCAATAAAATGACTAGCGGGGACTCTGGGGCCAACGTCCTGACTTTC
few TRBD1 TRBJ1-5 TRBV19 CASSTGQGPNQPQHF TGTGCCAGTAGTACCGGACAGGGCCCCAATCAGCCCCAGCATTTT
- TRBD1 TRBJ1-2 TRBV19 CASSLRQGEVYGYTF TGTGCCAGTAGTCTCCGACAGGGTGAGGTCTATGGCTACACCTTC
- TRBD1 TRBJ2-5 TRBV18 CASSPRQGAQETQYF TGTGCCAGCTCACCACGACAGGGGGCCCAGGAGACCCAGTACTTC
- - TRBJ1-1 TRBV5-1 CASSSGRQAGSTEAFF TGCGCCAGCAGCTCGGGGCGACAGGCAGGGAGCACTGAAGCTTTCTTT
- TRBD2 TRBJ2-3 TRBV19 CASSIGSGDSDTQYF TGTGCCAGTAGTATAGGTAGCGGGGACTCGGATACGCAGTATTTT
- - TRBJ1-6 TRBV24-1 CATSDSRSSYNSPLHF TGTGCCACCAGTGATTCTAGGAGCTCCTATAATTCACCCCTCCACTTT
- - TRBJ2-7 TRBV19 CASSQSLIQGWGEQYF TGTGCCAGTAGTCAATCGCTAATACAGGGCTGGGGCGAGCAGTACTTC
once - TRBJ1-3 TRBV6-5 CASRPPQGSGNTIYF TGTGCCAGCAGACCTCCCCAGGGGTCTGGAAACACCATATATTTT
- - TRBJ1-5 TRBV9 CASSDTDSNQPQHF TGTGCCAGCAGCGATACAGATAGCAATCAGCCCCAGCATTTT
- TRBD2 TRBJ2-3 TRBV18 CASSRTSGRQDTQYF TGTGCCAGCTCAAGGACTAGCGGGAGGCAAGATACGCAGTATTTT
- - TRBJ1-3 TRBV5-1 CASSFVDSSSGNTIYF TGCGCCAGCAGCTTTGTCGACTCCAGCTCTGGAAACACCATATATTTT
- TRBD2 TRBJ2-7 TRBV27 CASSLASGRLVHEQYF TGTGCCAGCAGTTTGGCTAGCGGGAGATTAGTCCACGAGCAGTACTTC
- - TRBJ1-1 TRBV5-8 CASSRGRDEAFF TGTGCCAGCAGCAGGGGGAGGGACGAAGCTTTCTTT
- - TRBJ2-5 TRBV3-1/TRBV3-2 CASSHYAQETQYF TGTGCCAGCAGCCATTATGCGCAAGAGACCCAGTACTTC
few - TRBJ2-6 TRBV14 CASSQPSWGTHSGANVLTF TGTGCCAGCAGCCAGCCCTCCTGGGGGACACACTCTGGGGCCAACGTCCTGACTTTC
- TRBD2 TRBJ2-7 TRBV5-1 CASSLVASGTGEQYF TGCGCCAGCAGCTTGGTGGCTAGCGGGACGGGGGAGCAGTACTTC
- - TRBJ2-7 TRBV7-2 CASSSRDQQYF TGTGCCAGCAGCTCGCGGGACCAGCAGTACTTC
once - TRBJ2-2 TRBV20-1 CSASDVGVGELFF TGCAGTGCTAGTGATGTAGGAGTCGGGGAGCTGTTTTTT
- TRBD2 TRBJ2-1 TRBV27 CASSPRTSGYNEQFF TGTGCCAGCAGCCCTCGGACTAGCGGCTACAATGAGCAGTTCTTC
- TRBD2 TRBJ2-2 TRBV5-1 CASSKTSGRSTGELFF TGCGCCAGCAGCAAGACTAGCGGGAGGAGCACCGGGGAGCTGTTTTTT
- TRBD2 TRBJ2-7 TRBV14 CASSAGQRGSYEQYF TGTGCCAGCAGCGCCGGGCAGCGGGGATCCTACGAGCAGTACTTC
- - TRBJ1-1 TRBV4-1 CASSWSSMNTEAFF TGCGCCAGCAGCTGGAGTTCCATGAACACTGAAGCTTTCTTT
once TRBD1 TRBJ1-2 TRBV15 CATSREMGQVNYGYTF TGTGCCACCAGCAGAGAGATGGGACAGGTGAACTATGGCTACACCTTC
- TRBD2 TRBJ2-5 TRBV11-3 CASSQRLAGTQETQYF TGTGCCAGCAGCCAAAGACTAGCGGGTACACAAGAGACCCAGTACTTC
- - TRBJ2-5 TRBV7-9 CASSPSETQYF TGTGCCAGCAGCCCATCAGAGACCCAGTACTTC
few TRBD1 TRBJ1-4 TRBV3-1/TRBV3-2 CASSDRTGYEKLFF TGTGCCAGCAGCGATAGGACAGGGTACGAAAAACTGTTTTTT
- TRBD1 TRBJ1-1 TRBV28 CASVLQGGNTEAFF TGTGCCAGCGTATTACAGGGGGGAAACACTGAAGCTTTCTTT
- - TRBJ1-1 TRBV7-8 CASSQGLYLNTEAFF TGTGCCAGCAGTCAGGGGCTTTACTTGAACACTGAAGCTTTCTTT
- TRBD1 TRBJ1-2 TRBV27 CASSATGGAVYGYTF TGTGCCAGCAGCGCAACAGGGGGCGCTGTCTATGGCTACACCTTC